The text below deals with one TCR beta chain. The antigen remains unidentified. This specimen belongs to a study of OX40 agonist ivuxolimab in advanced cancers. Study summary: Patients were infused with ivuxolimab every 2 weeks at 0.01 to 10 mg/kg. Study-wide findings and caveats: It was also the case that some nonresponders had low normalized T-cell clonal expansion.

The germline V gene has CDR1 MNHEY and CDR2 SMNVEV (reference sequence). The trim removed 4 bases at V and 5 bases at J, leaving 5 bases unmatched. This CDR3 has 16 amino acids. Clones were sequenced by immunoSEQ multiplex PCR, and TCRdb holds only the in-frame ones, with some missing. The sample records 75,000 to 90,000 clones, approximately 90% being singletons. This receptor was taken from an adult with an advanced solid tumor such as melanoma, head and neck, liver or kidney cancer. The sequences come from CD4+ or CD8+ T cells sorted from blood, collected in a trial of the OX40 agonist ivuxolimab. V is TRBV27 and J is TRBJ2-2; 12 bases map to TRBD2. DNA of the CDR3: TGTGCCAGCAGTTCGACTAGCGGGGGCGGGACCGGGGAGCTGTTTTTT. It encodes CASSSTSGGGTGELFF.